A single sample gave rise to the 5 T cell receptor beta chains below, sequenced in a study of blood T cell repertoires in COVID-19. Method: immunoSEQ multiplex PCR; TCRdb's copy keeps in-frame clones and lacks some. Altogether 250,000 to 350,000 clones are present, around 90% being singletons, with the ten largest covering about 2.2%. Specimen: peripheral blood. Receptor source: a woman in her fifties or sixties who had recovered from COVID-19.

This chain connects TRBV11-1 to TRBJ2-5; TRBD1 agrees at 7 bases. The CDR3 has 14 amino acids. V trimming: 5 bases; J trimming: 3 bases; junction bases outside the gene matches: 6. Per germline, CDR1 SGHAT and CDR2 FQDESV (reference sequence). CDR3 loop: CASSPGTAKETQYF. The CDR3 nucleotides read TGTGCCAGCAGCCCGGGGACAGCGAAAGAGACCCAGTACTTC.

The chain combines TRBV7-9 with TRBJ2-7; 7 bases line up with TRBD1. V shed 1 base and J 3 bases; nucleotides not matched to a gene: 12. Germline V CDR1 and CDR2: SEHNR, FQNEAQ (reference sequence). The CDR3 sequence is 17 residues long. For the CDR3, the DNA is TGTGCCAGCAGCTTAGGGGTCGGGCAGGGGGTTTTCTACGAGCAGTACTTC. It encodes CASSLGVGQGVFYEQYF.

This sequence joins TRBV7-8 and TRBJ1-5, with D uncertain. From germline, CDR1 is SGHVS and CDR2 FQNEAQ. V lost 2 bases to trimming and J lost 3 bases, with 8 bases between them. This CDR3 has 14 residues. CDR3 sequence: CASSLYGDNQPQHF. The DNA for the CDR3 is TGTGCCAGCAGCTTATACGGGGACAATCAGCCCCAGCATTTT. Together with reference TRBV7-8 and TRBJ1-5, the CDR3 gives the full variable domain: GAGVSQSPRYKVAKRGQDVALRCDPISGHVSLFWYQQALGQGPEFLTYFQNEAQLDKSGLPSDRFFAERPEGSVSTLKIQRTQQEDSAVYLCASSLYGDNQPQHFGDGTRLSIL.

The rearrangement uses TRBV9 and TRBJ2-7; TRBD1 might be the D (5 bases). The CDR3 runs 14 residues. CDR1 is SGDLS, CDR2 YYNGEE, per germline. V was pared by 4 bases and J by 0 bases, with 11 bases between. CDR3 in amino acids: CASSPDSSSYEQYF. The CDR3 coding sequence is TGTGCCAGCAGCCCAGACAGCAGCTCCTACGAGCAGTACTTC.

For the CDR3, the DNA is TGTGCCAGCAGCTCCCTCGAGGGGGCCGGCGGGGAGCTGTTTTTT. Translating gives CASSSLEGAGGELFF. The rearrangement joins TRBV7-2 to TRBJ2-2; 7 bases are shared with TRBD1. V was pared by 4 bases and J by 7 bases, with 9 bases of the junction left unmatched. Germline CDR1 and CDR2: SGHTA and FQGNSA. The CDR3 has 15 amino acids.